The present T cell receptor (beta chain) was sequenced within a study of T cells in Graves' hyperthyroidism and ophthalmopathy. Study-wide results and limits: The model's output predicted ophthalmopathy at a median of 6.5 months prior to onset.

This clonotype was detected many times. What it binds is unknown. Per germline, CDR1 SGHTA and CDR2 FQGNSA. The CDR3 sequence is 15 residues long. The V end lost 1 base, the J end lost 8 bases, and 15 bases lay between the germline ends. TCR beta CDR3 region amplification was performed from RNA transcripts. HTBI primers were employed in a first-round RT-PCR of the TCR CDR3. One entry per CDR3 protein results from TCRdb running MiXCR on the multiplex PCR reads. The table includes about 700,000 distinct CDR3 sequences, 12% to 15% detected once. The sequence was obtained from a young woman with Graves' hyperthyroidism. The chain joins TRBV7-2 to TRBJ2-1; D ambiguous. The sample comprised blood. CDR3 in amino acids: CASSLGPGFGDEQFF. The CDR3 DNA sequence: TGTGCCAGCAGCTTAGGGCCCGGGTTTGGAGATGAGCAGTTCTTC.